This TCR beta chain stems from a study of Ad26.COV2.S vaccination and SARS-CoV-2 variants. About the study: Ad26.COV2.S was injected intramuscularly once or twice, 56 days apart.

Details on this clone: Its antigen is as yet unknown.

Treatment described: roughly 20 received Ad26.COV2.S at low or high dose, single or two shots; several received placebo; per-sample allocation not given. Day 63 after the first injection of vaccine or placebo was the sampling time. Study-level findings and limits: Responses of spike-specific T cells (both CD8+ and CD4+) reportedly showed substantial breadth after vaccination. The TCR breadth and depth analyses may have understated or missed part of the total T cell responses.

Here immunoSEQ multiplex PCR was the method, and the copy in TCRdb shows in-frame clones only, minus some. The sample has more than 300,000 clones, 86% seen once. The source material was peripheral blood, sampled in a trial of Ad26.COV2.S vaccine versus placebo. The TCR was taken from a person between 18 and 65 years old who received the Ad26.COV2.S COVID-19 vaccine or a placebo.

The CDR3 DNA sequence: TGTGCCAGCAGCTCCGGGGCTAGCGGGAGCTGGCAGTACTTC. Translation: CASSSGASGSWQYF. The chain is built from TRBV28 and TRBJ2-7; 10 nucleotides align to TRBD2. The CDR3 runs 14 residues. Germline V gene data show CDR1 as MDHEN and CDR2 as SYDVKM. Unmatched junction bases numbered 11, after V lost 6 bases and J lost 9 bases.